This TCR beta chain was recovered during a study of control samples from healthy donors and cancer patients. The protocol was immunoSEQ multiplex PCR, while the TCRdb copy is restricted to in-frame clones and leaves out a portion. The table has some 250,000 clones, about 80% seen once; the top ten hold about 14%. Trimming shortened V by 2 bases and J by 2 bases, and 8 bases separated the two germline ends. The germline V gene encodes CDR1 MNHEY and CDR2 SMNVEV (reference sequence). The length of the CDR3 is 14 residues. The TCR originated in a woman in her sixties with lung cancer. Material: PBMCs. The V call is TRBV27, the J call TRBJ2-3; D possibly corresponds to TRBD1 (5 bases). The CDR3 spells CASSLGQTTDTQYF. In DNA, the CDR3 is TGTGCCAGCAGTTTAGGACAAACCACAGATACGCAGTATTTT.